This T cell receptor beta chain was captured by sequencing in a study of blood T cell repertoires in COVID-19. The protocol was immunoSEQ multiplex PCR, while the TCRdb copy is restricted to in-frame clones and leaves out a portion. Of over 300,000 clones listed, over 70% were seen once; the top ten hold roughly 1.1%. The TCR was taken from a woman aged 45-65 years with acute or convalescent COVID-19. The sequencing input was peripheral blood.

CDR3 in amino acids: CASSRGGAGINNEQFF. The DNA for the CDR3 is TGCGCCAGCAGCCGGGGCGGGGCAGGGATAAACAATGAGCAGTTCTTC. J is TRBJ2-1 and V is TRBV5-1; TRBD2 might be the D (6 bases). V gave up 4 bases and J gave up 5 bases, with 19 bases separating them. CDR1 SGHRS and CDR2 YFSETQ come from the germline V gene. This CDR3 has 16 residues.